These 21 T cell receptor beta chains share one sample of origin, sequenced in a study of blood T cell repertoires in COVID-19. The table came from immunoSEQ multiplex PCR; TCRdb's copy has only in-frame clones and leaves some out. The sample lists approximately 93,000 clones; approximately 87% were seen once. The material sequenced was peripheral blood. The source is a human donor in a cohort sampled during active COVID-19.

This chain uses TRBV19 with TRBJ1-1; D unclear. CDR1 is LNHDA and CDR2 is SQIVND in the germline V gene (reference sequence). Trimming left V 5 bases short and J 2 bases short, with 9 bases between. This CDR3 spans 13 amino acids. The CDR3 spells CASSAQINTEAFF. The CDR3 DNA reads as TGTGCCAGTAGTGCACAGATAAACACTGAAGCTTTCTTT.

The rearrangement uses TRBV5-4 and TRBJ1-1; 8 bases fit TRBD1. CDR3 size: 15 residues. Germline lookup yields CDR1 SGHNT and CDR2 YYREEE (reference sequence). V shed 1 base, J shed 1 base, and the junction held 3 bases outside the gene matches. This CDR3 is CASSLKQGGNTEAFF. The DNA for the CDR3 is TGTGCCAGCAGCTTGAAACAGGGGGGGAACACTGAAGCTTTCTTT.

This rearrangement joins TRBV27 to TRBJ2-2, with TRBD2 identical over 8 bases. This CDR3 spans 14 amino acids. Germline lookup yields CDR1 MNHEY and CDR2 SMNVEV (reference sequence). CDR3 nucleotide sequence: TGTGCATCAGCAGGGAGCGGGAGCACCGGGGAGCTGTTTTTT. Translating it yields CASAGSGSTGELFF.

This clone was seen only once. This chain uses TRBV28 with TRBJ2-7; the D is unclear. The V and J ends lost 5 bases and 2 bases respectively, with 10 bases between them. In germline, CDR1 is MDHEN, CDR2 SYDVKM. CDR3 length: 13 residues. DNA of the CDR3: TGTGCCAGCAGTCCGACTCTTCCCTACGAGCAGTACTTC. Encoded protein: CASSPTLPYEQYF.

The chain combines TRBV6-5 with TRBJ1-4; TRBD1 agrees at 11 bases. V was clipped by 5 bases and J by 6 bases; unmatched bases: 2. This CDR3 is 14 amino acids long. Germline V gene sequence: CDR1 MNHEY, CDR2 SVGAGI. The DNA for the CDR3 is TGTGCCAGCAGTCGGACAGGGGGCGATGAAAAACTGTTTTTT. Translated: CASSRTGGDEKLFF.

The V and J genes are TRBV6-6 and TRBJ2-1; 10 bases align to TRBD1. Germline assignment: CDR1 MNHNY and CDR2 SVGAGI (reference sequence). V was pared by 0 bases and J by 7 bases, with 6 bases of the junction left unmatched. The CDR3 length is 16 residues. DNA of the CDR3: TGTGCCAGCAGTTACTCTGAGGACAGGGGGAGGAATGAGCAGTTCTTC. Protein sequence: CASSYSEDRGRNEQFF.

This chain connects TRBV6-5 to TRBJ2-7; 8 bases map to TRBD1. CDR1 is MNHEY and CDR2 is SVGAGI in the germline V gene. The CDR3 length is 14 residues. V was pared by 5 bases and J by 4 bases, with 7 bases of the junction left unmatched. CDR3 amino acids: CASSRDRGLYEQYF. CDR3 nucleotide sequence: TGTGCCAGCAGTCGAGACAGGGGCCTTTACGAGCAGTACTTC.

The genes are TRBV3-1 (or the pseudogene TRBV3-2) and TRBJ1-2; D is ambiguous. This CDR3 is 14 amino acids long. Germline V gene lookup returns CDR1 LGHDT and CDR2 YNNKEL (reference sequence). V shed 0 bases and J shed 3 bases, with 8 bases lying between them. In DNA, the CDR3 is TGTGCCAGCAGCCAAGAGCGGGGTTACTATGGCTACACCTTC. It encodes CASSQERGYYGYTF.

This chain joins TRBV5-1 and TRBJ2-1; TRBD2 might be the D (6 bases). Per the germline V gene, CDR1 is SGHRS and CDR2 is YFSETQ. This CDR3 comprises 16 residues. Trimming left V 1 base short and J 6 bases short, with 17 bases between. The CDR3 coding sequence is TGCGCCAGCAGCTTGAGGGGACTCCCCGGGGGCAATGAGCAGTTCTTC. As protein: CASSLRGLPGGNEQFF.

The CDR3 bases are TGTGCCAGCAGCGAGATAGCGGGAGGGCTTACAGATACGCAGTATTTT. Protein: CASSEIAGGLTDTQYF. This rearrangement joins TRBV9 to TRBJ2-3; 11 bases match TRBD2. Germline trimming cut 3 bases from V and 3 bases from J; bases unmatched to any gene: 6. From germline, CDR1 is SGDLS and CDR2 YYNGEE. This CDR3 has 16 residues.

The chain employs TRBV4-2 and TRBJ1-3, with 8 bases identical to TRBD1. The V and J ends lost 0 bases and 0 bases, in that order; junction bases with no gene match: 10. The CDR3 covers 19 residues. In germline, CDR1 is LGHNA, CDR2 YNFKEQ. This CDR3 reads CASSQDLIGQGFSGNTIYF. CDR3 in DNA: TGTGCCAGCAGCCAAGATCTCATCGGACAGGGCTTCTCTGGAAACACCATATATTTT.

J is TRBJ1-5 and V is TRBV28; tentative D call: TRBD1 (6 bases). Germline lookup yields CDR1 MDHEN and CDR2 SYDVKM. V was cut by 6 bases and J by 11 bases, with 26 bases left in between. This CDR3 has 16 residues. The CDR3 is CASSYSTGPLGRAQHF. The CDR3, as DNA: TGTGCCAGCAGCTATTCTACAGGGCCCCTGGGTCGGGCCCAGCATTTT.

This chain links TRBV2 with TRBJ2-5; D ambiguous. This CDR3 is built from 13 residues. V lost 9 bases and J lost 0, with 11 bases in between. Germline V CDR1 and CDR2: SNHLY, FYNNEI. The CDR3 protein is CASETEYQETQYF. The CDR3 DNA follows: TGTGCCAGTGAGACTGAGTACCAAGAGACCCAGTACTTC.

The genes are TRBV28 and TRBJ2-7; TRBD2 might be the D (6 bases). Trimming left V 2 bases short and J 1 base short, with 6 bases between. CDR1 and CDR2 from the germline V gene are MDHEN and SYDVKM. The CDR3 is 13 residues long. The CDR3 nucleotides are TGTGCCAGCAGTTTAGCGGGGTCCTACGAGCAGTACTTC. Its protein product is CASSLAGSYEQYF.

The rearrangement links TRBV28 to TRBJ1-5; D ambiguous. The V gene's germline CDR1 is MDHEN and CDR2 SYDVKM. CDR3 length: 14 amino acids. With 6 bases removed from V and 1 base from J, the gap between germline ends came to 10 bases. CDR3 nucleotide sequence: TGTGCCAGCAGCTCCACTCGGAGCAATCAGCCCCAGCATTTT. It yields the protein CASSSTRSNQPQHF.

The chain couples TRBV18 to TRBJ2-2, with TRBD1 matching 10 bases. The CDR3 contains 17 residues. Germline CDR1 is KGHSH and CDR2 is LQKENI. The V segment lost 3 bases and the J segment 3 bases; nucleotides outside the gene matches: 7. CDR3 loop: CASSPPGQGPYTGELFF. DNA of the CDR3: TGTGCCAGCTCACCGCCGGGACAGGGGCCCTACACCGGGGAGCTGTTTTTT.

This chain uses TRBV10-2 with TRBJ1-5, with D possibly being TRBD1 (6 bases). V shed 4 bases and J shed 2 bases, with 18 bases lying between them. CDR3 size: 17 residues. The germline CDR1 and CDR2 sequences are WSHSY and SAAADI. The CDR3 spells CASSATPTGMGNQPQHF. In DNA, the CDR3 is TGCGCCAGCAGTGCTACTCCGACAGGCATGGGCAATCAGCCCCAGCATTTT.

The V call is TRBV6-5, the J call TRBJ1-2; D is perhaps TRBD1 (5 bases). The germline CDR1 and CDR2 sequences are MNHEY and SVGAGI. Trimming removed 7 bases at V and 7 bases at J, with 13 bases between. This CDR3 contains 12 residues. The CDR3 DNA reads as TGTGCCAGCATGGGGCAGGGTGGTGGCTACACCTTC. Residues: CASMGQGGGYTF.

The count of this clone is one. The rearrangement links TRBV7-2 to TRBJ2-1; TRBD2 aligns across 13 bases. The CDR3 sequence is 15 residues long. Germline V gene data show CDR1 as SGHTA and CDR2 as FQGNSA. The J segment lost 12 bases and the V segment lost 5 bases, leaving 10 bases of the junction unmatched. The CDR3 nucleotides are TGTGCCAGCAGCCCTGGGACTAGCGGGATAGGTCGGCAGTTCTTC. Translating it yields CASSPGTSGIGRQFF.

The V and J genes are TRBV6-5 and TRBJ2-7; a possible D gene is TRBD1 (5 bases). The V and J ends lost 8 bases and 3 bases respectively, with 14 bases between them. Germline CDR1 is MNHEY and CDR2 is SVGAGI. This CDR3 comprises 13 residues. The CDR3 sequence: CASASGRDYEQYF. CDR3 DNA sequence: TGTGCCAGCGCCTCGGGCAGGGACTACGAGCAGTACTTC.

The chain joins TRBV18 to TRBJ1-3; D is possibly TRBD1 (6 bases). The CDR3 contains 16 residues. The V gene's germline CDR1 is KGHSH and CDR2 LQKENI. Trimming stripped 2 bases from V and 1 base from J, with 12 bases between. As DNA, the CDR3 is TGTGCCAGCTCACCAGGACCCGGGACATCTGGAAACACCATATATTTT. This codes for CASSPGPGTSGNTIYF.